The present entry profiles one TCR beta chain with its context. Its antigen is still unknown. The data were obtained in a study of cytomegalovirus exposure and HLA in healthy donors. Findings and caveats of the study: Analysis was carried out at a later point, and it linked a missense DCLRE1C variant to TCR beta V- and J-gene trimming.

The CDR3 is 14 amino acids. V was trimmed by 4 bases and J by 5 bases, leaving 12 bases between them. Germline CDR1 LNHDA, CDR2 SQIVND (reference sequence). PCR employed 60 Vbeta and 13 Jbeta primers. Sequencing was performed with immunoSEQ multiplex PCR; in TCRdb, only in-frame clones are kept and a portion is missing. Among about 120,000 clones listed, roughly four fifths were seen once. The sequence came from a woman aged 18-29 years in good health and CMV-seronegative. The sequenced material came from PBMCs. The V and J genes are TRBV19 and TRBJ1-3; maybe TRBD1 (6 bases). CDR3 DNA sequence: TGTGCCAGTAGTAGCTGGACAGACCGAAACACCATATATTTT. This translates into CASSSWTDRNTIYF. Complete variable domain (other parts from reference TRBV19 and TRBJ1-3): DGGITQSPKYLFRKEGQNVTLSCEQNLNHDAMYWYRQDPGQGLRLIYYSQIVNDFQKGDIAEGYSVSREKKESFPLTVTSAQKNPTAFYLCASSSWTDRNTIYFGEGSWLTVV.